The 5 T cell receptor beta chains given below trace back to one sample, sequenced in a study of blood T cell repertoires in COVID-19. TCRdb's table, derived via immunoSEQ multiplex PCR, lists solely in-frame clones and lacks some. The sample lists approximately 270,000 clones; roughly 84% were seen once. The sequenced sample was peripheral blood. These receptors all come from a human donor with COVID-19, enrolled during active disease. The donor label of this sample is uncertain.

The V and J genes are TRBV15 and TRBJ2-3; D might be TRBD2 (5 bases). This CDR3 contains 13 residues. Germline V gene lookup returns CDR1 LNHNV and CDR2 YYDKDF (reference sequence). The V gene lost 0 bases and the J gene lost 13 bases, with 14 bases spanning the gap. CDR3 DNA sequence: TGTGCCACCAGCAGAGAGCAGGACTTATGGGAGTATTTT. Encoded protein: CATSREQDLWEYF.

This clone was seen a few times. The rearrangement links TRBV19 to TRBJ2-1; 11 positions match TRBD2. Per the germline V gene, CDR1 is LNHDA and CDR2 is SQIVND (reference sequence). The junction had 4 bases not matched to a gene; V was cut back by 4 bases and J by 2 bases. This CDR3 is 16 amino acids long. The CDR3 sequence: CASSTGTSGPYNEQFF. CDR3 sequence (DNA): TGTGCCAGTAGTACCGGGACTAGCGGTCCCTACAATGAGCAGTTCTTC.

The sample holds a few counts of this clone. The rearrangement links TRBV19 to TRBJ1-5, with D possibly matching TRBD1 (6 bases). This CDR3 comprises 15 residues. Looked up from germline, CDR1 is LNHDA and CDR2 is SQIVND (reference sequence). V lost 7 bases and J lost 5, with 18 bases in between. CDR3 nucleotides: TGTGCCAGTAACGTCCAGGGAAACAGGGATCAGCCCCAGCATTTT. Protein product: CASNVQGNRDQPQHF.

This clone was picked up one time. The V call is TRBV19, the J call TRBJ2-1, with a possible D match to TRBD1 (7 bases). V was cut by 2 bases and J by 8 bases, with 13 bases left in between. CDR1 and CDR2 (germline): LNHDA, SQIVND (reference sequence). This CDR3 is built from 14 residues. CDR3 in DNA: TGTGCCAGTAGTATAAGAGCAGGGGGGTATGAGCAGTTCTTC. It is translated as CASSIRAGGYEQFF. The variable domain in full, completed from reference TRBV19 and TRBJ2-1, reads DGGITQSPKYLFRKEGQNVTLSCEQNLNHDAMYWYRQDPGQGLRLIYYSQIVNDFQKGDIAEGYSVSREKKESFPLTVTSAQKNPTAFYLCASSIRAGGYEQFFGPGTRLTVL.

This clone came up once. This chain links TRBV6-6 with TRBJ1-3; D call uncertain. This CDR3 spans 15 amino acids. Germline assignment: CDR1 MNHNY and CDR2 SVGAGI (reference sequence). Deletions cut 6 bases from V and 0 bases from J, with 12 bases between. The chain's CDR3 is CASRGQTGSGNTIYF. The CDR3 DNA follows: TGTGCCAGCAGGGGCCAAACCGGCTCTGGAAACACCATATATTTT.